This T cell receptor (beta chain) was captured by sequencing in a study of regulatory T cells in long-lasting Graves disease (dated by TCRdb to the early 2020s). Looking at the study overall: Persistent Graves' disease was defined as antithyroid drug treatment for over 5 years with persistently positive TSH receptor autoantibodies. Persistent Graves' disease patients were compared with newly diagnosed Graves' disease patients by peripheral blood TCR sequencing and RNA sequencing. The study was registered as a clinical trial and conducted in China. TCR sequencing covered about 13 persistent and some 20 newly diagnosed Graves' disease patients, some 33 samples in total. Antithyroid drugs had been taken for about 10.3 years on average by persistent Graves' disease patients in the clinical cohort. General findings and caveats noted by the study authors: As a limitation, the authors acknowledged that the small sample size may reduce accuracy. Only the TCR beta chain was sequenced and analyzed. Only peripheral blood was studied, because thyroid tissue, the primary lesion, was inaccessible. Lower TCR Shannon entropy and fewer highly expanded clones were observed in persistent Graves' disease patients than in newly diagnosed patients, which suggested clonal expansion. Persistent patients shared more public clonotypes among themselves (around 2,800) than newly diagnosed patients did (more than 950).

Library method: multiplex PCR. Instrument on record: Illumina HiSeq 4000. iRepertoire HTBI primers and Arm-PCR amplification of CDR3 regions were used to construct TCR beta libraries. Gel purification was performed on PCR products prior to sequencing. In the original analysis: Gene usage analysis of CDR3 amino acid clonotypes relied on the roughly 60 TRBV and over 13 TRBJ segments identified across samples. Filtered high-quality paired reads were merged into contigs using COPE and FqMerger. Contigs were aligned with BLAST to IMGT TRBV, TRBD and TRBJ reference genes, and CDR3 was defined per IMGT. Any clonotype with a frequency above 0.1% was classified as a highly expanded clone. Shannon entropy served as the measure of repertoire diversity, while the Gini coefficient captured V-J evenness. A clonotype was considered public if more than one individual shared it. Using fastp at Q25 and MiXCR, TCRdb reprocessed the public reads and kept productive beta chains. Identical CDR3 protein sequences are pooled into one entry, listed with their most common genes and DNA. The V and J calls and clone size come from TCRdb's table, not from the authors' own analysis. The sample table contains approximately 400,000 distinct CDR3 sequences; only one count was recorded for 23% of them. Of the sample, roughly a quarter is held by the ten largest clones.

The sample's time point, from its label and the paper: persistent/refractory GD, antithyroid drugs over 5 years with positive TRAb. For both TCR sequencing and RNA sequencing, RNA was extracted from PBMCs in TRIzol. Graves' disease was diagnosed according to American Thyroid Association guidelines. The patients came from an endocrinology department in Xi'an, China. From each patient, 8 to 10 milliliters of peripheral blood was collected into an EDTA anticoagulant tube. Ficoll Paque Plus density gradient separation was used to isolate PBMCs, and no further T cell sorting was performed. An Agilent 2100 Bioanalyzer and agarose gel were used to check RNA quality, and a NanoDrop 2000 was used to measure RNA concentration. This clonotype was counted at least ten times. Its antigen is not yet known. Base qualities are not provided; no much larger clone lies one nucleotide away. The sequenced sample was peripheral blood mononuclear cells (PBMCs), obtained when the disease was refractory, from a patient treated with antithyroid drugs. The sequence came from a female donor with Graves disease.

The CDR3 is CSANYRAGEQYF. The DNA sequence is TGCAGTGCCAACTACCGGGCGGGCGAGCAGTACTTC. The rearrangement combines TRBV20-1 with TRBJ2-7; the D region possibly corresponds to TRBD2 (5 bases align). The germline V gene (reference sequence) sets CDR1 to DFQATT and CDR2 to SNEGSKA. From the cysteine through the phenylalanine, the CDR3 covers 12 amino acids. The DNA shown is the 36-base CDR3, in frame from base 1. V drops 6 bases and J drops 6 bases, leaving 15 bases in between.